The present T cell receptor (beta chain) was sequenced within a study of TIL therapy for anti-PD-1-resistant metastatic lung cancer. Regarding time point: pre-treatment sample, taken before nivolumab and TIL therapy. Pleural nodules or supraclavicular lymph nodes made up most of the excised metastases sampled. CDR3 length equals 16 residues. Germline lookup yields CDR1 MGHDK and CDR2 SYGVNS. Losses at the gene ends were 5 bases for V and 5 bases for J; bases not matched to a gene: 11. Sequencing used immunoSEQ v3. Measured with immunoSEQ multiplex PCR; TCRdb has only the in-frame clones, and not every one. The sample has approximately 95,000 clones, 50% to 70% seen once.

The J gene is TRBJ2-1, the V gene TRBV25-1; TRBD2 aligns across 8 bases. Material: tumor tissue, obtained at baseline. The clonotype was recovered from a person between 30 and 79 years old with non-small cell lung cancer. CDR3 loop: CASSLRASGRHNEQFF. The CDR3 DNA is TGTGCCAGCAGTTTAAGGGCTAGCGGGCGTCACAATGAGCAGTTCTTC.